This section outlines one T cell receptor beta chain sequence together with its context. The CDR3 contains 14 residues. Germline-derived CDR1 and CDR2 are LNHDA and SQIVND (reference sequence). Deletions cut 7 bases from V and 1 base from J, with 14 bases between. Data came from immunoSEQ multiplex PCR; TCRdb stores just in-frame clones and leaves some out. The top ten clones hold over 9.5% of a sample with roughly 200,000 clones, approximately 83% of them seen once. The source of the sample is a study of blood T cell repertoires in COVID-19. Study-wide context: Samples representing acute and convalescent COVID-19 were sourced from the United States, Italy and Spain.

This clonotype was sampled from a human donor with active or convalescent COVID-19. The donor label of this sample is uncertain. The sequenced sample consisted of peripheral blood. The V gene is TRBV19, the J gene TRBJ2-7, with a possible D match to TRBD1 (5 bases). CDR3 nucleotides: TGTGCCAGTACCCCTGGGGCCAAATCCTACGAGCAGTACTTC. It translates to CASTPGAKSYEQYF.